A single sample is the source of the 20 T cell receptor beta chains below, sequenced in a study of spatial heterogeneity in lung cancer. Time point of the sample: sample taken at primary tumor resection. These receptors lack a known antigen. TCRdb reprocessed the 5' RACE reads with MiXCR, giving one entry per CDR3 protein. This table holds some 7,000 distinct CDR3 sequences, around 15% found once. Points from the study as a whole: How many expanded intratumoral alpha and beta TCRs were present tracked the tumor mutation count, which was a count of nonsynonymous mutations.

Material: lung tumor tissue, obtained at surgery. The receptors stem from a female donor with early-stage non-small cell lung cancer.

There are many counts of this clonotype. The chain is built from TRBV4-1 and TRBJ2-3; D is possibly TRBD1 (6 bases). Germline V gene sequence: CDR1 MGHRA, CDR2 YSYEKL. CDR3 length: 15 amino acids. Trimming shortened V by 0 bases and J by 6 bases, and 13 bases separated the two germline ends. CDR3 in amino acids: CASSQERPGADTQYF. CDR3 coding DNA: TGCGCCAGCAGCCAAGAGAGACCAGGGGCCGATACGCAGTATTTT.

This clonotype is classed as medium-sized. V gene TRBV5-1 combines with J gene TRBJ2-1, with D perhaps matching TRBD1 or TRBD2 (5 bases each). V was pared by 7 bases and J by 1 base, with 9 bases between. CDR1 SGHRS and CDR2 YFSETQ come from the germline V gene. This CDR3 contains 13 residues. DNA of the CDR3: TGCGCCAGCCGGGACGGGTCCTACAATGAGCAGTTCTTC. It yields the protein CASRDGSYNEQFF.

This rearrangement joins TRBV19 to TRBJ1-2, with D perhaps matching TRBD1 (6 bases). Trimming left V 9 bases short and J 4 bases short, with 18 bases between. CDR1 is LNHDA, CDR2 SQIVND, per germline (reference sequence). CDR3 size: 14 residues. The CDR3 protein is CASGEGVYFYGYTF. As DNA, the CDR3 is TGTGCCAGCGGTGAGGGGGTATACTTCTATGGCTACACCTTC.

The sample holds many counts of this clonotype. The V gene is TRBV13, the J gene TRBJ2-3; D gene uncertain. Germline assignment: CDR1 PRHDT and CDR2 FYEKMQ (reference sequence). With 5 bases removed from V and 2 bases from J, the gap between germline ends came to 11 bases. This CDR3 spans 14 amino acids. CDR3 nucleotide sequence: TGTGCCAGCAGCCTCCCCGGACCCACAGATACGCAGTATTTT. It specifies CASSLPGPTDTQYF. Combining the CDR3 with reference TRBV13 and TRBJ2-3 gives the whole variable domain AAGVIQSPRHLIKEKRETATLKCYPIPRHDTVYWYQQGPGQDPQFLISFYEKMQSDKGSIPDRFSAQQFSDYHSELNMSSLELGDSALYFCASSLPGPTDTQYFGPGTRLTVL.

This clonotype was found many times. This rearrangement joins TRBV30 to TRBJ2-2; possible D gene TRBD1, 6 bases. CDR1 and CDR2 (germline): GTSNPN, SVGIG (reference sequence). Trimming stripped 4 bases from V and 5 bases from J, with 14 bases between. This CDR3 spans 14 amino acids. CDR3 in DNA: TGTGCCTGGATGAATTTCCAGGGGACCGGGGAGCTGTTTTTT. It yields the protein CAWMNFQGTGELFF.

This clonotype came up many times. CDR3 region: CAWRQDSTDTQYF. CDR3 nucleotides: TGTGCCTGGAGACAGGACAGCACAGATACGCAGTATTTT. This chain links TRBV30 with TRBJ2-3; TRBD1 is a possible D gene (5 bases). With 3 bases removed from V and 0 bases from J, the gap between germline ends came to 7 bases. Germline V gene sequence: CDR1 GTSNPN, CDR2 SVGIG (reference sequence). The CDR3 loop spans 13 amino acids.

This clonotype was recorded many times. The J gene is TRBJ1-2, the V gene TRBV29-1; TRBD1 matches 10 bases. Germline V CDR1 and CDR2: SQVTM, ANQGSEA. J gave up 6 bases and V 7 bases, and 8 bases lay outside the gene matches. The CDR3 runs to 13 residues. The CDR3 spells CSGLGQGSDGYTF. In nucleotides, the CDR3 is TGCAGCGGTTTGGGACAGGGGAGCGATGGCTACACCTTC.

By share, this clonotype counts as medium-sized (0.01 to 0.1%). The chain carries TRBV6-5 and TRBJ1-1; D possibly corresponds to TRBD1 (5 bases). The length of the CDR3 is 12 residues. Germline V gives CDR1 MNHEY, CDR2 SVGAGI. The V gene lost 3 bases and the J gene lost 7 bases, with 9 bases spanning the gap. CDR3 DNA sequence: TGTGCCAGCAGTTATCTGGGACGTGAAGCTTTCTTT. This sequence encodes CASSYLGREAFF.

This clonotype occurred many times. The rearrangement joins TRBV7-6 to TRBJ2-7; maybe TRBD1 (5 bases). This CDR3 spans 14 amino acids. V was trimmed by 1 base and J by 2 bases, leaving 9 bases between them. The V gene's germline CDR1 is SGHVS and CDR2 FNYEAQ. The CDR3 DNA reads TGTGCCAGCAGCTTAGGGGTGGGGCCCTACGAGCAGTACTTC. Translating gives CASSLGVGPYEQYF. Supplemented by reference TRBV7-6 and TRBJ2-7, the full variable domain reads GAGVSQSPRYKVTKRGQDVALRCDPISGHVSLYWYRQALGQGPEFLTYFNYEAQQDKSGLPNDRFSAERPEGSISTLTIQRTEQRDSAMYRCASSLGVGPYEQYFGPGTRLTVT.

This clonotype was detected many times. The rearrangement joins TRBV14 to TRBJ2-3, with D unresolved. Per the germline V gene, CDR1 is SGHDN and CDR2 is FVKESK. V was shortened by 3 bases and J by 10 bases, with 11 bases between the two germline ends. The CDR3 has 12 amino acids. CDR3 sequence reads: CASSQTPLAQYF. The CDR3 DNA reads TGTGCCAGCAGCCAGACTCCCCTCGCGCAGTATTTT. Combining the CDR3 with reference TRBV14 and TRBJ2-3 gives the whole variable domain EAGVTQFPSHSVIEKGQTVTLRCDPISGHDNLYWYRRVMGKEIKFLLHFVKESKQDESGMPNNRFLAERTGGTYSTLKVQPAELEDSGVYFCASSQTPLAQYFGPGTRLTVL.

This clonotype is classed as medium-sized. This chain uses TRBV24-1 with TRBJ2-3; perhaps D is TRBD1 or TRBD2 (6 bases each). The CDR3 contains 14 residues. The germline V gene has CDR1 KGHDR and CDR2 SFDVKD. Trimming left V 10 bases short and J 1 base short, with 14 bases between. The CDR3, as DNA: TGTGCCACGGGGGGCTACCCCGGCACAGATACGCAGTATTTT. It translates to CATGGYPGTDTQYF.

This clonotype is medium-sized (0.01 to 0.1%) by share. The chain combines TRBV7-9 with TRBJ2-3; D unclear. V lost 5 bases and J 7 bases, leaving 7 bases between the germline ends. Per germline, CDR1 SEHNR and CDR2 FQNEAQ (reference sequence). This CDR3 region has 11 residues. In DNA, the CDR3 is TGTGCCAGCAGCCCCGGTCATACGCAGTATTTT. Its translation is CASSPGHTQYF.

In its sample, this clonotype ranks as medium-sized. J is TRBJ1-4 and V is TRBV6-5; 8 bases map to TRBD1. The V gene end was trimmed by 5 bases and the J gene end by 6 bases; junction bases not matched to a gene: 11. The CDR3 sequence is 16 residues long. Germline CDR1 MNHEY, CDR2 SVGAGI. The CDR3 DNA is TGTGCCAGCAGTCCCTGGACAGGGACGGGGGATGAAAAACTGTTTTTT. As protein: CASSPWTGTGDEKLFF.

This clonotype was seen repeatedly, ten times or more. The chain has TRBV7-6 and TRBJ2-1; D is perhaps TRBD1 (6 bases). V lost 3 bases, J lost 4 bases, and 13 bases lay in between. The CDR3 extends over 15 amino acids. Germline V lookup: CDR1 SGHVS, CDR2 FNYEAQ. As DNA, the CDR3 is TGTGCCAGCAGCTTTGTGGGGCAGGGGTACAATGAGCAGTTCTTC. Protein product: CASSFVGQGYNEQFF.

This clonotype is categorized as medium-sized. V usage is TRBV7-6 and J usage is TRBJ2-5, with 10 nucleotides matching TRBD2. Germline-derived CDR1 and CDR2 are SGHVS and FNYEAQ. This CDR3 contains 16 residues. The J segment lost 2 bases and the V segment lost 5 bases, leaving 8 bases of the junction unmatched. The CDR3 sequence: CASSPRTSGEQETQYF. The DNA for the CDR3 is TGTGCCAGCAGCCCAAGGACTAGCGGTGAACAAGAGACCCAGTACTTC.

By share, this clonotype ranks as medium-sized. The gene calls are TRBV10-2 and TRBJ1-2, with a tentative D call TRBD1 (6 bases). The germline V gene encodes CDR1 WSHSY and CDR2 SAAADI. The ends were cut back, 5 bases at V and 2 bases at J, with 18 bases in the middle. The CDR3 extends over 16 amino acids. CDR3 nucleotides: TGCGCCAGCAGTACGAACCGGCAGGGGAGAAACTATGGCTACACCTTC. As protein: CASSTNRQGRNYGYTF.

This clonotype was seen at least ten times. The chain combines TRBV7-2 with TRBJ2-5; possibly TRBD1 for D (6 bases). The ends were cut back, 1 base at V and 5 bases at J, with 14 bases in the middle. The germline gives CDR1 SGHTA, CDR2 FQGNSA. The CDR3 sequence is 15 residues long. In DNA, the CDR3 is TGTGCCAGCAGCTTAGACGTACACAGGGCGGAGACCCAGTACTTC. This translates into CASSLDVHRAETQYF.

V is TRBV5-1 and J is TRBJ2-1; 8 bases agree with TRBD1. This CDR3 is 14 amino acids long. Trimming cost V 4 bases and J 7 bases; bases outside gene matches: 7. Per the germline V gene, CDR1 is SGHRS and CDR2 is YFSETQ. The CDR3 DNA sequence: TGCGCCAGCAGCCAGGGGGCAGTTGGTAATGAGCAGTTCTTC. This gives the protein CASSQGAVGNEQFF.

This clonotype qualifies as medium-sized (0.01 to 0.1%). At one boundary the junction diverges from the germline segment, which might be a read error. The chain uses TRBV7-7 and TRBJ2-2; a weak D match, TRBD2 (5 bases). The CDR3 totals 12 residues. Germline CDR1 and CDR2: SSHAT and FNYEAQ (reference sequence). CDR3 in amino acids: CASSVNGEELFF. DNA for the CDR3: TGTGCTAGCAGTGTAAACGGGGAGGAGCTGTTTTTT.

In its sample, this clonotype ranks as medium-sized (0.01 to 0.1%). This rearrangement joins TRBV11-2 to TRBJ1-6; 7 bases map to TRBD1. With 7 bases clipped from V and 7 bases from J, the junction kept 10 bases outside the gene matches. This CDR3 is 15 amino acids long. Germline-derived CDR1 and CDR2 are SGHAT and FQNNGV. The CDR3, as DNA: TGTGCCAGCAACCAGGACAGGTTCAGAAATTCACCCCTCCACTTT. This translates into CASNQDRFRNSPLHF.